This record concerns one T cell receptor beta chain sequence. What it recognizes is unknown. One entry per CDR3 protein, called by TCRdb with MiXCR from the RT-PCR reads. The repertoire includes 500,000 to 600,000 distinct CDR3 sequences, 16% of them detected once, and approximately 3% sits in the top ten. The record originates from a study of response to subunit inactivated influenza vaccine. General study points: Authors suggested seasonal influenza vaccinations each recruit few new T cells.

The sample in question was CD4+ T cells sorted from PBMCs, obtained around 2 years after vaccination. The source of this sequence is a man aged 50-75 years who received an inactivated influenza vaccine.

The CDR3 loop reads CASSLGSRGAFF. CDR3 coding DNA: TGTGCCAGCAGTTTGGGTTCGAGGGGAGCTTTCTTT. The chain has TRBV28 and TRBJ1-1; weak D call: TRBD1 (5 bases). Germline V CDR1 and CDR2: MDHEN, SYDVKM. CDR3 size: 12 residues. V was cut by 3 bases and J by 10 bases, with 12 bases left in between.